These 15 T cell receptor beta chains were all obtained from the same sample, sequenced in a study of blood T cell repertoires in COVID-19. This table comes from immunoSEQ multiplex PCR, and its TCRdb copy is limited to in-frame clones, with some not included. The data show 380,000 or so clones, 81% seen once. The sequencing sample was made of peripheral blood. These receptors all come from a human donor with acute or convalescent COVID-19. The donor label of this sample is uncertain.

The chain combines TRBV12-5 with TRBJ1-1; D may be TRBD1 (5 bases). Deletions cut 1 base from V and 0 bases from J, with 15 bases between. The CDR3 is made up of 17 amino acids. Per germline, CDR1 LGHNT and CDR2 FRNRAP. CDR3 region: CASGLGAGLSVNTEAFF. CDR3 nucleotide sequence: TGTGCTAGTGGTTTGGGGGCGGGGCTATCGGTGAACACTGAAGCTTTCTTT.

V gene TRBV21-1 combines with J gene TRBJ2-1; no DNA check was done on the table's D call, TRBD1. TRBV21-1 is a known pseudogene. The CDR3 spans 15 residues. The CDR3 sequence is CASSIDRKDYNEQFF. Here the CDR3 DNA reads TGTGCCAGCAGCATCGACAGAAAAGATTACAATGAGCAGTTCTTC.

This clone was seen just once. The V and J genes are TRBV30 and TRBJ1-2; D is unclear. Germline V gene data show CDR1 as GTSNPN and CDR2 as SVGIG (reference sequence). V was cut by 7 bases and J by 4 bases, with 19 bases left in between. The CDR3 has 14 residues. In nucleotides, the CDR3 is TGTGCCTCCCAGTCCAGACAAACTGTCTATGGCTACACCTTC. Amino acids: CASQSRQTVYGYTF. Together with reference TRBV30 and TRBJ1-2, the CDR3 gives the full variable domain: SQTIHQWPATLVQPVGSPLSLECTVEGTSNPNLYWYRQAAGRGLQLLFYSVGIGQISSEVPQNLSASRPQDRQFILSSKKLLLSDSGFYLCASQSRQTVYGYTFGSGTRLTVV.

Turning to this clone: Distinct nucleotide sequences in the sample also encode this CDR3. The chain is built from TRBV6-1 and TRBJ2-7, with 9 nucleotides matching TRBD1. Germline loops: CDR1 MNHNS, CDR2 SASEGT. V dropped 3 bases and J dropped 4; count of bases not matched to a gene: 4. The length of the CDR3 is 14 residues. The CDR3 DNA is TGTGCCAGCAGTGAGGCGGGACAGGGTTACGAGCAGTACTTC. It yields the protein CASSEAGQGYEQYF.

The chain has TRBV19 and TRBJ2-7, with 7 bases that match TRBD1. The CDR3 sequence is 15 residues long. V gave up 10 bases and J gave up 3 bases; unmatched junction bases: 15. In germline, CDR1 is LNHDA, CDR2 SQIVND (reference sequence). CDR3 residues: CATTTYLQGRYEQYF. The CDR3 nucleotides read TGTGCCACTACTACATACCTACAGGGGCGCTACGAGCAGTACTTC.

The chain has TRBV19 and TRBJ2-2, with 8 bases matching TRBD1. Germline values: CDR1 LNHDA, CDR2 SQIVND (reference sequence). With V trimmed by 5 bases and J by 5 bases, 4 bases remained unmatched. The CDR3 covers 14 residues. CDR3 sequence reads: CASSPWTGTGELFF. The DNA of the CDR3 is TGTGCCAGTAGTCCATGGACAGGGACCGGGGAGCTGTTTTTT. Using reference TRBV19 and TRBJ2-2 for the parts outside the CDR3, the full variable domain is DGGITQSPKYLFRKEGQNVTLSCEQNLNHDAMYWYRQDPGQGLRLIYYSQIVNDFQKGDIAEGYSVSREKKESFPLTVTSAQKNPTAFYLCASSPWTGTGELFFGEGSRLTVL.

This chain uses TRBV6-5 with TRBJ1-2; D is ambiguous. Per the germline V gene, CDR1 is MNHEY and CDR2 is SVGAGI. V was clipped by 7 bases and J by 4 bases, with 13 bases between them. This CDR3 has 13 amino acids. For the CDR3, the DNA is TGTGCCAGCAATAGCGGGTCCTCCTATGGCTACACCTTC. Translation gives CASNSGSSYGYTF.

Notes on this clone: Germline is not matched at one junction end, which may reflect a read error. Different DNA sequences within this sample yield the same CDR3. The chain has TRBV3-1 (or the pseudogene TRBV3-2) and TRBJ1-4; TRBD1 is a possible D gene (5 bases). This CDR3 contains 15 residues. CDR1 is LGHDT, CDR2 YNNKEL, per germline (reference sequence). The CDR3 region is CASSLQGTTNEKLFF. The DNA for the CDR3 is TGTGCCAGCAGCCTCCAGGGAACAACTAATGAAAAGCTGTTTTTT.

The chain links TRBV11-2 to TRBJ1-3; D unresolved. The V gene lost 4 bases and the J gene lost 4 bases, with 14 bases spanning the gap. CDR1 is SGHAT and CDR2 is FQNNGV in the germline V gene. The CDR3 runs to 15 residues. The CDR3 sequence is CASSSGGSGGNTIYF. The CDR3 DNA sequence: TGTGCCAGCAGCTCCGGCGGTTCTGGCGGAAACACCATATATTTT.

The rearrangement uses TRBV6-2 or TRBV6-3 and TRBJ1-4; 8 bases are a match to TRBD1. This CDR3 has 15 residues. Germline loops: CDR1 MNHEY, CDR2 SVGEGT. The V and J ends lost 2 bases and 8 bases, in that order; junction bases with no gene match: 7. The CDR3 region has the DNA TGTGCCAGCAGTTACATCGGACAGGGTAGCGAAAAACTGTTTTTT. It translates to CASSYIGQGSEKLFF.

This chain joins TRBV29-1 and TRBJ2-1; maybe TRBD2 (6 bases). The V end lost 3 bases, the J end lost 2 bases, and 14 bases lay between the germline ends. CDR3 length equals 15 residues. Germline CDR1 and CDR2: SQVTM and ANQGSEA. In nucleotides, the CDR3 is TGCAGCGTTGACTGGGGGGTTGGGACCTACAATGAGCAGTTCTTC. Its translation: CSVDWGVGTYNEQFF.

This rearrangement joins TRBV29-1 to TRBJ2-5, with 7 bases matching TRBD1. J gave up 3 bases and V 2 bases, and 6 bases lay outside the gene matches. This CDR3 region has 14 residues. Germline CDR1 SQVTM, CDR2 ANQGSEA. DNA for the CDR3: TGCAGCGTTGAATATCGGACAGGAGAAGAGACCCAGTACTTC. It specifies CSVEYRTGEETQYF.

V and J are TRBV7-5 and TRBJ2-7; the table's D call of TRBD2 was not tested on the DNA. TRBV7-5 is a pseudogene segment. The CDR3 consists of 14 residues. The CDR3 region has the DNA TGTGTCAGAAGATGGGGACTAGCGGGGGAAGAGCAGTACTTC. Protein sequence: CVRRWGLAGEEQYF.

This CDR3 reads CASSPGQFNTIYF. DNA for the CDR3: TGCGCCAGCAGCCCCGGACAGTTTAACACCATATATTTT. This chain joins TRBV5-1 and TRBJ1-3; maybe TRBD1 (6 bases). Per germline, CDR1 SGHRS and CDR2 YFSETQ. Trimming took 4 bases from V and 7 from J, leaving 12 bases between them. The CDR3 covers 13 residues.

This rearrangement joins TRBV24-1 to TRBJ2-3; D might be TRBD1 (5 bases). The CDR3 has 15 residues. Germline V gene sequence: CDR1 KGHDR, CDR2 SFDVKD. V shed 4 bases and J shed 3 bases, with 13 bases lying between them. CDR3 in amino acids: CATSDNTGRTDTQYF. The CDR3, as DNA: TGTGCCACCAGTGACAACACAGGTAGAACAGATACGCAGTATTTT.